A selection of T cell receptor beta chains follows, all from one sample in a study of Ad26.COV2.S vaccination and SARS-CoV-2 variants. Clones were read by immunoSEQ multiplex PCR, and TCRdb kept only the in-frame ones, dropping some. The data contain approximately 300,000 clones, just under 85% of them singletons. The starting material was peripheral blood, obtained in a trial of Ad26.COV2.S vaccine versus placebo. Receptors originate from a person aged 18 to 59 who received the Ad26.COV2.S COVID-19 vaccine or a placebo. The CDR3 runs from the conserved cysteine through the conserved F or W. The order of the fields is V gene, D gene, clone size, J gene, CDR3 length, CDR3 protein, CDR3 DNA. A D gene is named only where the DNA matches it firmly. Only part of the rows carry a size: once, few, many, or a class if the clone is expanded.

>TRBV7-3|NA|NA|TRBJ2-6|16
CASRSGRGSGANVLTF
TGTGCCAGCAGGAGCGGGCGGGGCTCTGGGGCCAACGTCCTGACTTTC
>TRBV11-3|TRBD2|NA|TRBJ2-3|14
CASSPLAGTDTQYF
TGTGCCAGCAGCCCACTAGCGGGGACTGATACGCAGTATTTT
>TRBV7-2|NA|NA|TRBJ1-1|13
CASSPQRGVEAFF
TGTGCCAGCAGCCCTCAGAGAGGGGTCGAAGCTTTCTTT
>TRBV4-1|NA|NA|TRBJ2-3|16
CASSQGMSRYRDTQYF
TGCGCCAGCAGCCAAGGGATGTCTAGATATAGAGATACGCAGTATTTT
>TRBV12-5|NA|NA|TRBJ2-5|10
CASGQETQYF
TGTGCTAGTGGGCAAGAGACCCAGTACTTC
>TRBV5-1|TRBD2|NA|TRBJ2-3|17
CASSAGLAGGPLDTQYF
TGCGCCAGCAGCGCGGGACTAGCGGGGGGACCCCTAGATACGCAGTATTTT
>TRBV7-9|NA|NA|TRBJ2-3|12
CASSGLTDTQYF
TGTGCCAGCAGCGGACTCACAGATACGCAGTATTTT
>TRBV5-6|NA|few|TRBJ1-1|16
CASSLGAGVGNTEAFF
TGTGCCAGCAGCTTGGGGGCAGGGGTGGGGAACACTGAAGCTTTCTTT
>TRBV5-6|NA|once|TRBJ2-3|15
CASSLGTESTDTQYF
TGTGCCAGCAGCTTGGGGACAGAAAGCACAGATACGCAGTATTTT
>TRBV12-3/TRBV12-4|NA|NA|TRBJ2-7|13
CASSLVSWNEQYF
TGTGCCAGCAGTTTAGTCTCCTGGAACGAGCAGTACTTC
>TRBV6-5|TRBD2|NA|TRBJ2-2|15
CASTSPGLEPGELFF
TGTGCCAGCACAAGCCCGGGACTAGAACCCGGGGAGCTGTTTTTT
>TRBV24-1|TRBD1|NA|TRBJ2-5|18
CATSDHPGTGVLQETQYF
TGTGCCACCAGTGACCATCCCGGGACAGGGGTCCTACAAGAGACCCAGTACTTC
>TRBV18|TRBD1|NA|TRBJ1-6|19
CASSPLPDRGVSYNSPLHF
TGTGCCAGCTCACCCCTACCGGACAGGGGAGTCTCCTATAATTCACCCCTCCACTTT
>TRBV18|NA|once|TRBJ2-2|13
CASSPRRTGELFF
TGTGCCAGCTCACCACGGAGGACAGGGGAGCTGTTTTTT
>TRBV19|NA|NA|TRBJ2-2|16
CASSISSHLNTGELFF
TGTGCCAGTAGTATCTCGAGCCATCTCAACACCGGGGAGCTGTTTTTT
>TRBV10-3|NA|many|TRBJ1-2|12
CAISEGSYGYTF
TGTGCCATCAGTGAAGGTAGCTATGGCTACACCTTC
>TRBV7-9|NA|NA|TRBJ2-7|14
CASSLGQATYEQYF
TGTGCCAGCAGCTTAGGACAGGCTACCTACGAGCAGTACTTC
>TRBV3-1/TRBV3-2|TRBD1|once|TRBJ1-2|15
CASSQMTGTSYGYTF
TGTGCCAGCAGCCAAATGACAGGGACAAGCTATGGCTACACCTTC
>TRBV5-4|TRBD2|NA|TRBJ2-1|17
CASSNAGSGGWYNEQFF
TGTGCCAGCAGCAATGCGGGTAGCGGGGGTTGGTACAATGAGCAGTTCTTC
>TRBV28|TRBD2|NA|TRBJ2-3|15
CASSLQRGGPDTQYF
TGTGCCAGCAGTTTACAGCGGGGGGGCCCGGATACGCAGTATTTT
>TRBV11-3|NA|NA|TRBJ2-3|14
CASSPGHLTDTQYF
TGTGCCAGCAGCCCGGGCCACCTCACAGATACGCAGTATTTT
>TRBV28|TRBD2|NA|TRBJ2-3|14
CASVAGRYTDTQYF
TGTGCCAGCGTAGCGGGGAGATACACAGATACGCAGTATTTT
>TRBV28|NA|few|TRBJ2-7|12
CASRRTDYEQYF
TGTGCCAGCAGACGAACAGACTACGAGCAGTACTTC
>TRBV19|NA|NA|TRBJ2-5|16
CASSSGLADLKETQYF
TGTGCCAGTAGCTCGGGCTTAGCGGACTTGAAAGAGACCCAGTACTTC
>TRBV27|NA|few|TRBJ1-2|13
CASSSPPNYGYTF
TGTGCCAGCAGTTCCCCACCAAACTATGGCTACACCTTC
>TRBV4-2|NA|NA|TRBJ1-6|16
CASSQGRGAGESPLHF
TGTGCCAGCAGCCAAGGCAGGGGCGCAGGAGAGTCACCCCTCCACTTT
>TRBV28|TRBD1|NA|TRBJ1-2|14
CASSLPGTGYGYTF
TGTGCCAGCAGTCTACCCGGGACAGGTTATGGCTACACCTTC
>TRBV5-1|NA|once|TRBJ1-1|14
CASSRGTAGDEAFF
TGCGCCAGCAGCAGAGGGACGGCGGGCGATGAAGCTTTCTTT
>TRBV4-1|NA|NA|TRBJ2-3|14
CASSQVLDTDTQYF
TGCGCCAGCAGCCAAGTACTGGATACAGATACGCAGTATTTT
>TRBV5-1|TRBD1|NA|TRBJ2-2|16
CASSIRTGPDTGELFF
TGCGCCAGCAGCATACGGACAGGGCCCGACACCGGGGAGCTGTTTTTT
>TRBV6-6|NA|NA|TRBJ2-3|15
CASTRDGTLADTQYF
TGTGCCAGCACCCGAGACGGGACTTTGGCAGATACGCAGTATTTT
>TRBV28|NA|NA|TRBJ2-1|15
CASSSTVNSYNEQFF
TGTGCCAGCAGTTCGACAGTGAACTCCTACAATGAGCAGTTCTTC
>TRBV7-2|TRBD1|NA|TRBJ1-1|16
CASSASGTGGRTEAFF
TGTGCCAGCAGCGCCTCCGGGACAGGGGGACGGACTGAAGCTTTCTTT
>TRBV28|TRBD1|NA|TRBJ1-5|19
CASSLGYAKGAVRNQPQHF
TGTGCCAGCAGTTTGGGGTACGCAAAGGGGGCGGTTCGTAATCAGCCCCAGCATTTT
>TRBV24-1|NA|NA|TRBJ2-2|14
CATSDLQNTGELFF
TGTGCCACCAGTGATTTACAGAACACCGGGGAGCTGTTTTTT
>TRBV21-1|NA|NA|TRBJ2-2|15
CASSKVRVIAGELFF
TGTGCCAGCAGCAAAGTGAGGGTTATCGCCGGGGAGCTGTTTTTT
>TRBV29-1|TRBD1|NA|TRBJ1-1|12
CSVGLGTAEAFF
TGCAGCGTGGGGCTGGGGACAGCAGAAGCTTTCTTT
>TRBV28|TRBD1|once|TRBJ1-2|15
CASRSGRDRIYGYTF
TGTGCCAGCAGGTCTGGTCGGGACAGAATCTATGGCTACACCTTC
>TRBV19|NA|NA|TRBJ1-3|18
CASSIAHSGVYSGNTIYF
TGTGCCAGTAGTATAGCACATAGTGGCGTCTACTCTGGAAACACCATATATTTT
>TRBV19|NA|NA|TRBJ1-1|14
CASSGHLTNTEAFF
TGTGCCAGTAGTGGACATCTAACCAACACTGAAGCTTTCTTT
>TRBV10-3|NA|few|TRBJ2-7|13
CAILDGYSYEQYF
TGTGCCATCCTTGACGGCTACTCCTACGAGCAGTACTTC
>TRBV6-1|NA|NA|TRBJ1-2|16
CASSEALIGSGGGYTF
TGTGCCAGCAGTGAAGCGCTGATTGGCAGCGGCGGTGGCTACACCTTC
>TRBV6-5|TRBD1|NA|TRBJ2-7|15
CASSPGTGPSYEQYF
TGTGCCAGCAGTCCCGGGACAGGGCCCTCCTACGAGCAGTACTTC
>TRBV29-1|TRBD2|NA|TRBJ2-3|13
CSVQRGGTDTQYF
TGCAGCGTGCAGCGGGGGGGTACAGATACGCAGTATTTT
>TRBV27|NA|NA|TRBJ2-7|14
CASSYTLDSYEQYF
TGTGCCAGCAGCTACACATTAGACTCCTACGAGCAGTACTTC
>TRBV14|TRBD1|NA|TRBJ1-4|18
CASSPEVTGGSIWEKLFF
TGTGCCAGCAGCCCAGAGGTAACAGGGGGCTCGATCTGGGAAAAACTGTTTTTT
>TRBV7-9|NA|NA|TRBJ1-1|14
CASSSATLNTEAFF
TGTGCCAGCAGCTCCGCTACTTTGAACACTGAAGCTTTCTTT
>TRBV24-1|NA|NA|TRBJ1-2|13
CAIVSGEDYGYTF
TGTGCCATCGTTTCAGGGGAGGACTATGGCTACACCTTC
>TRBV7-5|NA|NA|TRBJ2-7|15
CVRSLEDTERYEQYF
TGTGTCAGAAGCTTGGAAGACACAGAACGCTACGAGCAGTACTTC
>TRBV7-9|NA|NA|TRBJ2-1|13
CASSLYGNNEQFF
TGTGCCAGCAGCTTGTACGGGAACAATGAGCAGTTCTTC
>TRBV14|NA|NA|TRBJ2-3|16
CASSLRGGPRTDTQYF
TGTGCCAGCAGCCTAAGGGGGGGACCCCGCACAGATACGCAGTATTTT
>TRBV21-1|NA|NA|TRBJ1-1|10
CAGGDTEAFF
TGTGCCGGGGGGGACACTGAAGCTTTCTTT
>TRBV5-6|NA|NA|TRBJ2-1|15
CASWTGASSYNEQFF
TGTGCCAGCTGGACTGGGGCGAGCTCCTACAATGAGCAGTTCTTC
>TRBV3-1/TRBV3-2|TRBD1|NA|TRBJ1-6|13
CASGQGANSPLHF
TGTGCCAGCGGGCAGGGGGCGAATTCACCCCTCCACTTT
>TRBV7-2|TRBD2|NA|TRBJ2-7|15
CASSKLAGGRDEQYF
TGTGCCAGCAGTAAACTAGCGGGGGGTAGAGACGAGCAGTACTTC